Listed below are T cell receptor beta chains from one sample, sequenced in a study of OX40 agonist ivuxolimab in advanced cancers. TCRdb's copy holds only in-frame clones and misses some; the assay was immunoSEQ multiplex PCR. The sample has some 58,000 clones; approximately 83% are singletons. The sequenced sample was CD4+ or CD8+ T cells sorted from blood, obtained in a trial of the OX40 agonist ivuxolimab. These receptors were obtained from an adult with an advanced solid tumor such as melanoma, head and neck, liver or kidney cancer. Each CDR3 is given with its conserved first and last residue. Fields, in order: V gene, J gene, CDR3 protein.

>TRBV9|TRBJ1-3
CASSAGPSGNTIYF
>TRBV18|TRBJ1-5
CASSRGGRPGGSNQPQHF
>TRBV30|TRBJ2-2
CASYIPYRGHGTGELFF
>TRBV27|TRBJ2-1
CASSPHPPTTWNEQFF
>TRBV5-1|TRBJ2-7
CASSLAIHLSYEQYF
>TRBV6-1|TRBJ2-5
CASSEGLGREETQYF
>TRBV6-6|.
CASSRTGLAAYEQYF
>TRBV19|TRBJ2-1
CASSISGAYNEQFF
>TRBV5-8|TRBJ2-5
CASSYLTGPRTQYF
>TRBV28|TRBJ2-7
CASSLELALSYEQYF
>TRBV7-9|TRBJ2-7
CASSLVSYEQYF
>TRBV6-1|TRBJ1-2
CASSGRDKNGYTF
>TRBV28|TRBJ2-7
CASSPHPGEQYF
>TRBV6-5|TRBJ2-7
CASRRGPPTYEQYF
>TRBV10-3|TRBJ2-5
CAISGGTSATQETQYF
>TRBV6-6|TRBJ1-5
CASSSWDRGGGQPQHF
>TRBV4-1|TRBJ2-2
CASSQGNRNTGELFF
>TRBV4-1|TRBJ2-1
CASSQRDSNEQFF
>TRBV6-5|TRBJ2-2
CASSRDRGFTGELFF
>TRBV28|TRBJ2-7
CASSWTVGEQYF
>TRBV27|TRBJ2-7
CASSFRRGGLYEQYF
>TRBV4-1|TRBJ2-2
CASSPFPVPGELFF
>TRBV19|TRBJ1-1
CASRVFQGGGTEAFF
>TRBV9|TRBJ1-1
CASSVVGGEAFF
>TRBV19|TRBJ1-1
CASMRRDRNTEAFF
>TRBV5-1|TRBJ2-5
CASSVTGTGEETQYF
>TRBV7-6|TRBJ2-3
CASSEHELAGWDTQYF
>TRBV18|TRBJ2-2
CASSLSTGSNTGELFF
>TRBV6-6|TRBJ2-1
CASSSMTGMDEQFF
>TRBV18|TRBJ2-2
CASSRPGNTGELFF
>TRBV2|TRBJ1-1
CASSAENTEAFF
>TRBV5-1|TRBJ1-4
CASSVGRSTNEKLFF
>TRBV27|TRBJ2-7
CASTASGAYEQYF
>TRBV4-1|TRBJ1-5
CASSQENRPPQHF
>TRBV6-4|TRBJ2-2
CASSDSTTGELFF
>TRBV7-9|TRBJ1-4
CASSLGTGRNEKLFF
>TRBV11-2|TRBJ2-1
CASRQGASGSYNEQFF
>TRBV7-9|TRBJ2-5
CASSLGGGGGETQYF
>TRBV7-9|TRBJ2-7
CASSLGPGTTSSYEQYF
>TRBV2|TRBJ1-5
CASLGEGNQPQHF
>TRBV5-5|TRBJ2-2
CASSLPRTNTGELFF
>TRBV27|TRBJ2-6
CASSPKSDTAGANVLTF
>TRBV4-1|TRBJ2-3
CASSQTGTSGTVTDTQYF
>TRBV5-1|TRBJ2-7
CASSLASPGQGVGEQYF